The rows below give T cell receptor beta chains drawn from one sample of a study of beta chain features in type 1 diabetes. Repertoires were generated with immunoSEQ multiplex PCR, while TCRdb's copy carries only in-frame clones and drops some. Of about 410,000 clones in the sample, about 15% were seen once. Material: naive CD4+ T cells from blood. These receptors all come from a man younger than 40 in good health. Both conserved end residues are part of each CDR3. The D gene is left open where the match is weak. A row's size may be missing; if present it is once, few, many or a size class.

size	D	J	V	DNA	CDR3
-	-	TRBJ2-3	TRBV7-2	TGTGCCAGCAGCACACGGACTACGACAGATACGCAGTATTTT	CASSTRTTTDTQYF
-	-	TRBJ1-2	TRBV14	TGTGCCAGCAGCCCGGGCAGCTATGGCTACACCTTC	CASSPGSYGYTF
-	TRBD2	TRBJ2-3	TRBV9	TGTGCCAGCAGCGCACGGACTAGCGGGGGCACAGATACGCAGTATTTT	CASSARTSGGTDTQYF
few	-	TRBJ2-5	TRBV30	TGTGCCTGGAGTGGGTTAGCGAGACAAAGGGAGACCCAGTACTTC	CAWSGLARQRETQYF
-	-	TRBJ2-5	TRBV7-2	TGTGCCAGCAGCCCAACCAGGGTTGGTCCCCAAGAGACCCAGTACTTC	CASSPTRVGPQETQYF
-	-	TRBJ1-2	TRBV29-1	TGCAGCGCCTCTCCCGGGCCAAACTATGGCTACACCTTC	CSASPGPNYGYTF
few	-	TRBJ2-2	TRBV10-3	TGTGCCATCAGGCCCCGAGCGAACACCGGGGAGCTGTTTTTT	CAIRPRANTGELFF
-	TRBD1	TRBJ2-7	TRBV7-2	TGTGCCAGCAGCCCGAGGACAGGGACCTACGAGCAGTACTTC	CASSPRTGTYEQYF
few	-	TRBJ1-4	TRBV4-3	TGCGCCAGCAGCCAAGAAGTGCGGGGCACAGCTAATGAAAAACTGTTTTTT	CASSQEVRGTANEKLFF
-	-	TRBJ2-4	TRBV9	TGTGCCAGCAGCGTAGAGGGGTCCCCTGCCAAAAACATTCAGTACTTC	CASSVEGSPAKNIQYF
-	-	TRBJ1-5	TRBV27	TGTGCCAGCAGGGGGCGCGAGGATCAGCCCCAGCATTTT	CASRGREDQPQHF
-	TRBD2	TRBJ2-7	TRBV7-9	TGTGCCAGCAGCGGGGGACTAGCGGGGTTCTACGAGCAGTACTTC	CASSGGLAGFYEQYF
-	-	TRBJ1-1	TRBV6-1	TGTGCCAGCAGGGAGATGCAGATAATGAACACTGAAGCTTTCTTT	CASREMQIMNTEAFF